A single sample gave rise to the 5 T cell receptor beta chains below, sequenced in a study of blood T cells in healthy people across ages. The authors ran a second PCR of about 7 to 11 cycles using a sample-barcoded 5' primer and a J-beta primer mix. MiXCR, applied by TCRdb to the 5' RACE reads, yields one record per CDR3 protein. This sample has about 1,400,000 distinct CDR3 sequences, with 42% found just once. The source material was blood. These receptors all stem from a woman aged 18-30 years in good health.

This clonotype has only a few counts. A much larger clone sits a single nucleotide away, making a read error possible. The chain uses TRBV3-1 and TRBJ1-1; D remains unclear. The CDR3 spans 13 residues. V lost 4 bases to trimming and J lost 1 base, with 7 bases between them. CDR1 and CDR2 (germline): LGHDT, YNNKEL (reference sequence). CDR3 loop: CASSPQWNTEAFF. The CDR3 DNA sequence: TGTGCCAGCAGCCCCCAGTGGAACACTGAAGCTTTCTTT.

The rearrangement uses TRBV24-1 and TRBJ2-3; 12 bases map to TRBD2. The CDR3 extends over 18 amino acids. Germline values: CDR1 KGHDR, CDR2 SFDVKD. V shed 3 bases, J shed 1 base, and the junction held 7 bases outside the gene matches. The CDR3 DNA is TGTGCCACCAGTGATGCATCCGGGACTAGCGGGCGCACAGATACGCAGTATTTT. It encodes CATSDASGTSGRTDTQYF.

This clonotype was recorded at least ten times. This sequence joins TRBV29-1 and TRBJ2-1; 10 bases are a match to TRBD1. This CDR3 has 13 amino acids. The trim removed 4 bases at V and 7 bases at J, leaving 4 bases unmatched. The V gene's germline CDR1 is SQVTM and CDR2 ANQGSEA. DNA for the CDR3: TGCAGCGTTGTTGACAGGGGGCAGAATGAGCAGTTCTTC. This gives the protein CSVVDRGQNEQFF.

J is TRBJ1-2 and V is TRBV20-1; D remains ambiguous. CDR3 length equals 13 residues. V lost 1 base, J lost 7 bases, and 13 bases lay in between. Germline V gene data show CDR1 as DFQATT and CDR2 as SNEGSKA (reference sequence). CDR3 protein: CSARGGVEGGYTF. The CDR3 DNA follows: TGCAGTGCTAGAGGGGGAGTGGAGGGTGGCTACACCTTC.

The rearrangement uses TRBV5-1 and TRBJ2-5; the D is unclear. The CDR3 loop spans 13 amino acids. The V end was cut by 5 bases, the J end by 7 bases, with 15 bases between. Germline V gene data show CDR1 as SGHRS and CDR2 as YFSETQ. For the CDR3, the DNA is TGCGCCAGCAGTCCCGACACCCCACTGACCCAGTACTTC. Protein product: CASSPDTPLTQYF.